Following are 9 T cell receptor beta chains from one sample sequenced in a study of T-cell reconstitution after alpha-beta-depleted transplantation in children listed by TCRdb under 2016. The label giving this sample's treatment or condition can be read as: allogeneic hematopoietic cell transplantation with graft depleted of TCRalphabeta T cells and CD19 B cells. The method was PCR. Sequencing took place on an Illumina HiSeq 2500. To normalize quantification of the TCRbeta repertoire, the TCR libraries were built with molecular barcoding that relied on unique molecular identifiers. The public reads were quality trimmed at Q25 with fastp and then assembled into clones with MiXCR by TCRdb, keeping productive beta chains. Each entry is one CDR3 protein sequence, shown with its most common DNA and genes. In this sample the table shows about 590,000 distinct CDR3 sequences, under 15% of which occur a single time. The ten largest clones represent around 2% of the sample.

The sequenced sample was PBMCs, mostly from graft donor cells, obtained 360 days after TCRalphabeta/CD19-depleted stem cell transplant. The receptors come from a male patient younger than 18 who had a stem cell transplant for acute myeloid leukemia, so the T cells may come from the graft donor.

Details on this clonotype: Relative to the germline gene, one junction end is altered; a read error may explain this. V gene TRBV4-2 combines with J gene TRBJ2-1; possibly TRBD2 for D (7 bases). CDR3 size: 17 residues. Germline CDR1 reads LGHNA; CDR2 reads YNFKEQ. CDR3 amino acids: CAISPGPLGGGYNEQFF. In DNA form, the CDR3 reads TGTGCCATCAGCCCCGGCCCTCTAGGGGGGGGCTACAATGAGCAGTTCTTC.

This clonotype was observed a few times. The rearrangement uses TRBV9 and TRBJ2-5; D uncertain. The CDR3 consists of 15 residues. The ends were cut back, 4 bases at V and 2 bases at J, with 15 bases in the middle. Germline-derived CDR1 and CDR2 are SGDLS and YYNGEE. The CDR3 is CASSPTGRNQETQYF. As DNA, the CDR3 is TGTGCCAGCAGCCCAACCGGACGGAATCAAGAGACCCAGTACTTC.

The chain has TRBV5-4 and TRBJ2-1, with 8 bases lining up with TRBD1. The V gene end was trimmed by 4 bases and the J gene end by 8 bases; junction bases not matched to a gene: 8. CDR3 length: 14 amino acids. Germline CDR1 is SGHNT and CDR2 is YYREEE (reference sequence). For the CDR3, the DNA is TGTGCCAGCAGCAGCGACAGGGGCTCGGATGAGCAGTTCTTC. It translates to CASSSDRGSDEQFF.

The sample holds a few counts of this clonotype. The chain carries TRBV7-3 and TRBJ2-5, with TRBD1 matching over 9 bases. CDR3 length: 16 residues. The germline CDR1 and CDR2 sequences are SGHTA and FQGTGA. V shed 2 bases and J 4 bases; nucleotides not matched to a gene: 8. The CDR3 nucleotides read TGTGCCAGCAGCTTACAGGACAGGGGTTTGGGAGAGACCCAGTACTTC. Encoded protein: CASSLQDRGLGETQYF.

The chain uses TRBV6-5 and TRBJ2-1, with 8 bases fitting TRBD2. The CDR3 is 17 amino acids. V shed 3 bases and J 3 bases; nucleotides not matched to a gene: 10. Germline CDR1 reads MNHEY; CDR2 reads SVGAGI. The CDR3 spells CASSYAGREVVYNEQFF. In DNA form, the CDR3 reads TGTGCCAGCAGTTATGCGGGGCGGGAGGTGGTCTACAATGAGCAGTTCTTC.

This clonotype was counted only a few times. V and J are TRBV9 and TRBJ2-2; a weak D match, TRBD2 (5 bases). Between the trimmed V and J ends, which lost 5 bases and 6 bases, there was a span of 17 bases. Germline loops: CDR1 SGDLS, CDR2 YYNGEE. The CDR3 loop spans 15 amino acids. In DNA, the CDR3 is TGTGCCAGCAGTAACCGGGGTAGTTTCGCCGGGGAGCTGTTTTTT. Protein: CASSNRGSFAGELFF.

The V call is TRBV28, the J call TRBJ2-1; D not certain. CDR1 is MDHEN and CDR2 is SYDVKM in the germline V gene. With 1 base removed from V and 4 bases from J, the gap between germline ends came to 8 bases. This CDR3 is 14 amino acids long. The DNA of the CDR3 is TGTGCCAGCAGTTTATATTTCTCGTACAATGAGCAGTTCTTC. This gives the protein CASSLYFSYNEQFF.

The gene calls are TRBV20-1 and TRBJ2-7; D is perhaps TRBD1 (6 bases). Germline V gene lookup returns CDR1 DFQATT and CDR2 SNEGSKA (reference sequence). Between the trimmed V and J ends, which lost 0 bases and 2 bases, there was a span of 14 bases. The CDR3 totals 15 residues. CDR3: CSARDWSQGPYEQYF. Written as DNA, the CDR3 is TGCAGTGCTAGAGACTGGTCACAGGGCCCCTACGAGCAGTACTTC.

This clonotype came up a few times. The chain joins TRBV7-9 to TRBJ1-2; D is unresolved. The V gene's germline CDR1 is SEHNR and CDR2 FQNEAQ (reference sequence). Trimming took 6 bases from V and 4 from J, leaving 9 bases between them. The CDR3 contains 12 residues. This CDR3 is CASRVGIYGYTF. In DNA, the CDR3 is TGTGCCAGCAGGGTAGGGATCTATGGCTACACCTTC. The variable domain in full, completed from reference TRBV7-9 and TRBJ1-2, reads DTGVSQNPRHKITKRGQNVTFRCDPISEHNRLYWYRQTLGQGPEFLTYFQNEAQLEKSRLLSDRFSAERPKGSFSTLEIQRTEQGDSAMYLCASRVGIYGYTFGSGTRLTVV.